This T cell receptor beta chain emerged from a study of blood T cell repertoires in COVID-19. Study-level background: Donors in the United States, Italy and Spain gave samples during acute or convalescent COVID-19. From T cells, B-cell-depleted T cells, or PBMCs came the material, which was cDNA or gDNA.

Authors' processing steps: The authors estimated nucleated cell counts from reference gene primer amplification. Generated by immunoSEQ multiplex PCR, the TCRdb table keeps only in-frame clones and is missing some. V and J calls and clone size follow that table, whereas D and trimming were derived from the DNA. The sample carries roughly 250,000 clones, around 85% recorded once. Germline V gene lookup returns CDR1 SGDLS and CDR2 YYNGEE. V was pared by 0 bases and J by 8 bases, with 5 bases of the junction left unmatched. This CDR3 is 14 amino acids long. The chain is built from TRBV9 and TRBJ1-2; 9 nucleotides agree with TRBD1. This TCR was recovered from a woman aged 40 to 49 with active or convalescent COVID-19. The sample taken for sequencing was peripheral blood. The CDR3 nucleotides read TGTGCCAGCAGCGTAGGGACAGGGGCTGTAGGCTACACCTTC. Translated: CASSVGTGAVGYTF.